Each of the 25 T cell receptor beta chains below was sequenced from the same sample in a study of early T cells in non-severe SARS-CoV-2 infection. TCRdb analysed the 5' RACE reads with MiXCR anew, one entry per CDR3 protein. The data show roughly 55,000 distinct CDR3 sequences, with roughly 10% seen just once and roughly a tenth held by the top ten. Sample: whole blood. All receptors come from an adult who was a healthcare worker with PCR-confirmed SARS-CoV-2 infection or an uninfected control (not recorded which).

This clonotype was found a few times. The V gene is TRBV29-1, the J gene TRBJ1-4, with D maybe TRBD1 (5 bases). Trimming cost V 6 bases and J 3 bases, with 11 bases left between them. The CDR3 spans 13 residues. Germline V gives CDR1 SQVTM, CDR2 ANQGSEA. In nucleotides, the CDR3 is TGCAGCGTCACCCGGGGGGCTAATGAAAAACTGTTTTTT. Translating gives CSVTRGANEKLFF.

This clonotype occurred a few times. The chain is built from TRBV30 and TRBJ2-7, with unresolved D. CDR1 GTSNPN and CDR2 SVGIG come from the germline V gene (reference sequence). With 0 bases removed from V and 4 bases from J, the gap between germline ends came to 19 bases. CDR3 length: 16 residues. The CDR3 here is CAWSVRGQRRDYEQYF. The CDR3 DNA is TGTGCCTGGAGTGTACGAGGTCAGAGAAGAGATTACGAGCAGTACTTC.

J is TRBJ1-5 and V is TRBV2, with D hard to call. Per germline, CDR1 SNHLY and CDR2 FYNNEI. The ends were cut back, 1 base at V and 3 bases at J, with 7 bases in the middle. This CDR3 has 14 residues. CDR3 residues: CASSEEQPNQPQHF. CDR3 DNA: TGTGCCAGCAGTGAAGAGCAGCCCAATCAGCCCCAGCATTTT.

The chain employs TRBV25-1 and TRBJ1-4; D is unresolved. The CDR3 has 12 residues. Trimming took 4 bases from V and 7 from J, leaving 7 bases between them. CDR1 and CDR2 (germline): MGHDK, SYGVNS. CDR3 nucleotides: TGTGCCAGCAGTGGCGTCTTTGAAAAACTGTTTTTT. It yields the protein CASSGVFEKLFF.

The table lists this clonotype with many counts. The CDR3 protein is CSVVQVLAKNIQYF. The CDR3 DNA reads TGCAGCGTTGTTCAGGTTCTAGCCAAAAACATTCAGTACTTC. This chain joins TRBV29-1 and TRBJ2-4, with unresolved D. The CDR3 is 14 residues long. V shed 4 bases and J shed 0 bases, with 10 bases lying between them. Germline V gene data show CDR1 as SQVTM and CDR2 as ANQGSEA.

This clonotype has at least ten counts. The chain couples TRBV9 to TRBJ2-7; TRBD2 aligns across 9 bases. In germline, CDR1 is SGDLS, CDR2 YYNGEE. The CDR3 runs 15 residues. The trim removed 3 bases at V and 1 base at J, leaving 5 bases unmatched. The CDR3 region is CASSARLAESYEQYF. The CDR3 DNA is TGTGCCAGCAGCGCCCGACTAGCGGAATCCTACGAGCAGTACTTC. The full variable domain, with the rest looked up from reference TRBV9 and TRBJ2-7, is DSGVTQTPKHLITATGQRVTLRCSPRSGDLSVYWYQQSLDQGLQFLIQYYNGEERAKGNILERFSAQQFPDLHSELNLSSLELGDSALYFCASSARLAESYEQYFGPGTRLTVT.

The chain joins TRBV7-9 to TRBJ2-7; a weak D match, TRBD1 (6 bases). Germline-derived CDR1 and CDR2 are SEHNR and FQNEAQ (reference sequence). The V end lost 6 bases, the J end lost 3 bases, and 12 bases lay between the germline ends. The length of the CDR3 is 13 residues. The CDR3 reads CASSSQTGYEQYF. DNA for the CDR3: TGTGCCAGCAGTAGTCAGACAGGCTACGAGCAGTACTTC. Together with reference TRBV7-9 and TRBJ2-7, the CDR3 gives the full variable domain: DTGVSQNPRHKITKRGQNVTFRCDPISEHNRLYWYRQTLGQGPEFLTYFQNEAQLEKSRLLSDRFSAERPKGSFSTLEIQRTEQGDSAMYLCASSSQTGYEQYFGPGTRLTVT.

This clonotype was counted many times. The chain links TRBV5-1 to TRBJ1-5, with TRBD1 as a possible D gene (5 bases). V was cut by 4 bases and J by 6 bases, with 14 bases left in between. Germline CDR1 SGHRS, CDR2 YFSETQ. This CDR3 comprises 14 residues. In nucleotides, the CDR3 is TGCGCCAGCAGCCCCGACAGTGTTCGTCAGCCCCAGCATTTT. It translates to CASSPDSVRQPQHF.

This clonotype was picked up many times. The chain employs TRBV12-3 or TRBV12-4 and TRBJ2-2, with D hard to call. The CDR3 is made up of 13 amino acids. V shed 0 bases and J shed 4 bases, with 3 bases lying between them. CDR3 bases: TGTGCCAGCAGTTTAGCGGTCACCGGGGAGCTGTTTTTT. As protein: CASSLAVTGELFF.

This clonotype was seen ten or more times. The chain employs TRBV7-3 and TRBJ1-6, with D unclear. Germline lookup yields CDR1 SGHTA and CDR2 FQGTGA. The CDR3 contains 14 residues. Trimming took off 1 base at V and 7 bases at J, with 8 bases between the two ends. The CDR3 region has the DNA TGTGCCAGCAGCTTAATGGGTTGGAATTCACCCCTCCACTTT. Protein sequence: CASSLMGWNSPLHF.

The chain combines TRBV28 with TRBJ1-1; D gene uncertain. Looked up from germline, CDR1 is MDHEN and CDR2 is SYDVKM. Trimming shortened V by 2 bases and J by 3 bases, and 4 bases separated the two germline ends. This CDR3 contains 12 residues. The CDR3 DNA sequence: TGTGCCAGCAGTTTAGAGTACACTGAAGCTTTCTTT. This codes for CASSLEYTEAFF. Full variable domain (remainder filled in from reference TRBV28 and TRBJ1-1): DVKVTQSSRYLVKRTGEKVFLECVQDMDHENMFWYRQDPGLGLRLIYFSYDVKMKEKGDIPEGYSVSREKKERFSLILESASTNQTSMYLCASSLEYTEAFFGQGTRLTVV.

J is TRBJ2-5 and V is TRBV28, with D possibly matching TRBD1 (7 bases). The CDR3 has 16 residues. V was trimmed by 7 bases and J by 2 bases, leaving 20 bases between them. Germline V gives CDR1 MDHEN, CDR2 SYDVKM. In DNA form, the CDR3 reads TGTGCCAGCAAGGGGAGGACAGGTTTCAATCAAGAGACCCAGTACTTC. Translated, it gives CASKGRTGFNQETQYF.

This clonotype occurred many times. CDR3 sequence: CASRGTGSNQPQHF. CDR3 DNA sequence: TGTGCCAGCAGGGGGACAGGGTCCAATCAGCCCCAGCATTTT. This rearrangement joins TRBV2 to TRBJ1-5; 9 bases line up with TRBD1. Per germline, CDR1 SNHLY and CDR2 FYNNEI. This CDR3 is built from 14 residues. J was trimmed by 3 bases and V by 6 bases; bases with no gene match: 3.

The chain employs TRBV7-3 and TRBJ1-1, with D uncertain. V was shortened by 1 base and J by 3 bases, with 6 bases between the two germline ends. The CDR3 has 13 residues. The germline gives CDR1 SGHTA, CDR2 FQGTGA. CDR3 sequence reads: CASSLRQYTEAFF. As DNA, the CDR3 is TGTGCCAGCAGCTTAAGGCAGTACACTGAAGCTTTCTTT.

V gene TRBV19 combines with J gene TRBJ1-4, with D hard to call. V lost 5 bases and J lost 6, with 10 bases in between. Looked up from germline, CDR1 is LNHDA and CDR2 is SQIVND (reference sequence). This CDR3 contains 13 residues. As DNA, the CDR3 is TGTGCCAGTAGTCCGGACGTGGATGAAAAACTGTTTTTT. It translates to CASSPDVDEKLFF.

This clonotype was seen a few times. V gene TRBV28 combines with J gene TRBJ2-2; D possibly corresponds to TRBD2 (5 bases). The CDR3 extends over 15 amino acids. In germline, CDR1 is MDHEN, CDR2 SYDVKM. Trimming took 2 bases from V and 2 from J, leaving 9 bases between them. CDR3 sequence (DNA): TGTGCCAGCAGTTTAGAGGGATTCAACACCGGGGAGCTGTTTTTT. It specifies CASSLEGFNTGELFF.

This chain uses TRBV9 with TRBJ2-3; 7 nucleotides agree with TRBD2. The trim removed 5 bases at V and 2 bases at J, leaving 5 bases unmatched. This CDR3 spans 14 amino acids. Germline lookup yields CDR1 SGDLS and CDR2 YYNGEE. The CDR3 loop reads CASSKAGSTDTQYF. In nucleotides, the CDR3 is TGTGCCAGCAGTAAAGCGGGATCCACAGATACGCAGTATTTT.

This clonotype was observed a handful of times. This chain joins TRBV20-1 and TRBJ2-7; possible D gene TRBD2, 6 bases. There are 15 residues in the CDR3. The V gene lost 0 bases and the J gene lost 0 bases, with 12 bases spanning the gap. The germline V gene has CDR1 DFQATT and CDR2 SNEGSKA (reference sequence). CDR3 nucleotide sequence: TGCAGTGCTAGAGATGGGGCTAGCGCCTCCTACGAGCAGTACTTC. Protein product: CSARDGASASYEQYF.

This clonotype was counted at least ten times. The chain recombines TRBV20-1 with TRBJ1-1; D perhaps matches TRBD1 (6 bases). Germline loops: CDR1 DFQATT, CDR2 SNEGSKA (reference sequence). This CDR3 region has 15 residues. V was trimmed by 5 bases and J by 0 bases, leaving 16 bases between them. CDR3 protein: CSAYNPGHLNTEAFF. The CDR3 DNA sequence: TGCAGTGCTTATAACCCGGGACACCTGAACACTGAAGCTTTCTTT.

This chain joins TRBV7-7 and TRBJ2-1; the match to TRBD2 covers 12 bases. CDR1 and CDR2 (germline): SSHAT, FNYEAQ (reference sequence). Unmatched junction bases numbered 8, after V lost 3 bases and J lost 8 bases. This CDR3 has 16 amino acids. CDR3 residues: CASSLRASGRADEQFF. The CDR3 DNA reads TGTGCCAGCAGCTTGAGGGCTAGCGGGAGGGCGGATGAGCAGTTCTTC.

The J gene is TRBJ2-3, the V gene TRBV10-3; D is perhaps TRBD1 (6 bases). The V and J ends lost 0 bases and 2 bases respectively, with 12 bases between them. CDR1 ENHRY and CDR2 SYGVKD come from the germline V gene. This CDR3 region has 16 residues. The CDR3 sequence is CAISESGTTITDTQYF. The CDR3 DNA sequence: TGTGCCATCAGTGAGTCGGGGACAACCATCACAGATACGCAGTATTTT.

The rearrangement joins TRBV29-1 to TRBJ1-1; D gene unclear. CDR3 length equals 11 residues. V was shortened by 4 bases and J by 2 bases, with 5 bases between the two germline ends. Germline V gene lookup returns CDR1 SQVTM and CDR2 ANQGSEA. CDR3 in DNA: TGCAGCGTTGCCCGAAACACTGAAGCTTTCTTT. This translates into CSVARNTEAFF.

The chain links TRBV5-1 to TRBJ2-7; no clear D gene. Trimming took 0 bases from V and 5 from J, leaving 3 bases between them. This CDR3 is built from 11 residues. Germline-derived CDR1 and CDR2 are SGHRS and YFSETQ. The CDR3 loop is CASSLADEQYF. The DNA of the CDR3 is TGCGCCAGCAGCTTGGCCGACGAGCAGTACTTC.

The CDR3 here is CASSAQGKEQYF. CDR3 DNA: TGTGCCAGCTCAGCCCAGGGTAAGGAGCAGTACTTC. The rearrangement links TRBV18 to TRBJ2-7; TRBD1 might be the D (5 bases). CDR3 size: 12 residues. Germline values: CDR1 KGHSH, CDR2 LQKENI. V lost 5 bases to trimming and J lost 7 bases, with 12 bases between them.

This clonotype was recorded a few times. V is TRBV6-1 and J is TRBJ1-5; a possible D gene is TRBD1 (5 bases). Germline CDR1 reads MNHNS; CDR2 reads SASEGT. Between the trimmed V and J ends, which lost 8 bases and 6 bases, there was a span of 26 bases. The CDR3 runs 17 residues. CDR3 amino acids: CASVPNRGIEWSQPQHF. The DNA of the CDR3 is TGTGCCAGCGTTCCAAACCGGGGCATCGAATGGAGTCAGCCCCAGCATTTT.